A selection of T cell receptor beta chains follows, all from one sample in a study of T cells after yellow fever vaccination. TCRdb reprocessed the 5' RACE reads with MiXCR, giving one entry per CDR3 protein. Among about 340,000 distinct CDR3 sequences listed, 3% to 4.5% were seen once. The sample was PBMCs, taken 5 days after the yellow fever booster vaccination. The source of these receptors is a man between 18 and 29 years old who received the YFV17D yellow fever vaccine. Each CDR3 is given with its conserved first and last residue. Fields, in order: clone size, CDR3 length, J gene, V gene, D gene, CDR3 protein, CDR3 DNA. A D gene is named only where the DNA matches it firmly. Some rows mark clone size as missing; the rest say once, few, many or name a class of expanded clone.

clone size: many; CDR3 length: 13; J gene: TRBJ2-7; V gene: TRBV7-6; D gene: TRBD2; CDR3 protein: CASSFSGDYEQYF; CDR3 DNA: TGTGCCAGCAGCTTTAGCGGGGACTACGAGCAGTACTTC
clone size: -; CDR3 length: 15; J gene: TRBJ1-5; V gene: TRBV6-5; D gene: TRBD1; CDR3 protein: CASSLTGASNQPQHF; CDR3 DNA: TGTGCCAGCAGCCTTACAGGGGCGAGCAATCAGCCCCAGCATTTT
clone size: many; CDR3 length: 13; J gene: TRBJ1-2; V gene: TRBV7-3; D gene: TRBD1; CDR3 protein: CASSLRQGGGYTF; CDR3 DNA: TGTGCCAGCAGCTTAAGACAGGGCGGCGGCTACACCTTC
clone size: many; CDR3 length: 15; J gene: TRBJ2-5; V gene: TRBV24-1; D gene: TRBD2; CDR3 protein: CATSEETSGKETQYF; CDR3 DNA: TGTGCCACCAGTGAGGAGACTAGCGGGAAAGAGACCCAGTACTTC
clone size: many; CDR3 length: 14; J gene: TRBJ2-7; V gene: TRBV4-2; D gene: -; CDR3 protein: CASSPSGTDYEQYF; CDR3 DNA: TGTGCCAGCAGCCCATCCGGGACGGATTACGAGCAGTACTTC
clone size: few; CDR3 length: 14; J gene: TRBJ1-2; V gene: TRBV7-9; D gene: -; CDR3 protein: CASSLRRRDYGYTF; CDR3 DNA: TGTGCCAGCAGCTTAAGACGCCGCGACTATGGCTACACCTTC
clone size: few; CDR3 length: 13; J gene: TRBJ1-5; V gene: TRBV20-1; D gene: -; CDR3 protein: CSARVPSNQPQHF; CDR3 DNA: TGCAGTGCTAGGGTCCCTAGCAATCAGCCCCAGCATTTT
clone size: -; CDR3 length: 13; J gene: TRBJ2-7; V gene: TRBV20-1; D gene: -; CDR3 protein: CSARDSPHREQYF; CDR3 DNA: TGCAGTGCTAGGGATAGCCCCCACCGCGAGCAGTACTTC
clone size: few; CDR3 length: 17; J gene: TRBJ1-1; V gene: TRBV7-9; D gene: -; CDR3 protein: CASSLAQIRDLNTEAFF; CDR3 DNA: TGTGCCAGCAGCTTAGCGCAAATCAGGGACTTGAACACTGAAGCTTTCTTT
clone size: few; CDR3 length: 15; J gene: TRBJ2-1; V gene: TRBV19; D gene: TRBD2; CDR3 protein: CASSSSGGGFGEQFF; CDR3 DNA: TGTGCCAGTAGTAGTAGCGGGGGCGGTTTTGGTGAGCAGTTCTTC
clone size: -; CDR3 length: 16; J gene: TRBJ2-6; V gene: TRBV20-1; D gene: TRBD1; CDR3 protein: CSATGTGISGANVLTF; CDR3 DNA: TGCAGTGCTACCGGGACAGGGATATCTGGGGCCAACGTCCTGACTTTC
clone size: many; CDR3 length: 21; J gene: TRBJ1-3; V gene: TRBV9; D gene: -; CDR3 protein: CASSPRGSKHWTADSGNTIYF; CDR3 DNA: TGTGCCAGCAGCCCGAGAGGGTCGAAGCACTGGACGGCCGACTCTGGAAACACCATATATTTT
clone size: many; CDR3 length: 14; J gene: TRBJ2-1; V gene: TRBV12-3/TRBV12-4; D gene: -; CDR3 protein: CASSLQGFPQEQFF; CDR3 DNA: TGTGCCAGCAGTTTGCAGGGGTTCCCCCAAGAGCAGTTCTTC
clone size: many; CDR3 length: 15; J gene: TRBJ2-3; V gene: TRBV20-1; D gene: -; CDR3 protein: CSAATIAEPQNTQYF; CDR3 DNA: TGCAGTGCTGCCACGATTGCGGAACCTCAAAATACGCAGTATTTT
clone size: many; CDR3 length: 15; J gene: TRBJ1-2; V gene: TRBV4-1; D gene: -; CDR3 protein: CASSQEPEGNYGYTF; CDR3 DNA: TGCGCCAGCAGCCAAGAGCCGGAGGGCAACTATGGCTACACCTTC
clone size: -; CDR3 length: 13; J gene: TRBJ2-3; V gene: TRBV18; D gene: -; CDR3 protein: CASSLTDTDTQYF; CDR3 DNA: TGTGCCAGCTCACTCACCGACACAGATACGCAGTATTTT
clone size: few; CDR3 length: 19; J gene: TRBJ2-1; V gene: TRBV25-1; D gene: -; CDR3 protein: CASSVRRGPLGSSYNEQFF; CDR3 DNA: TGTGCCAGCAGTGTGAGGCGGGGGCCCTTAGGGAGCTCCTACAATGAGCAGTTCTTC
clone size: many; CDR3 length: 12; J gene: TRBJ2-1; V gene: TRBV20-1; D gene: TRBD1; CDR3 protein: CSAGQGLDEQFF; CDR3 DNA: TGCAGTGCTGGACAGGGCCTTGATGAGCAGTTCTTC
clone size: many; CDR3 length: 12; J gene: TRBJ2-5; V gene: TRBV7-2; D gene: -; CDR3 protein: CASSFAVETQYF; CDR3 DNA: TGTGCCAGCAGTTTCGCGGTGGAGACCCAGTACTTC
clone size: few; CDR3 length: 14; J gene: TRBJ1-2; V gene: TRBV5-1; D gene: -; CDR3 protein: CASSETVTNYGYTF; CDR3 DNA: TGCGCCAGCAGCGAGACAGTCACTAACTATGGCTACACCTTC
clone size: many; CDR3 length: 14; J gene: TRBJ2-5; V gene: TRBV5-1; D gene: -; CDR3 protein: CASSLGASQETQYF; CDR3 DNA: TGCGCCAGCAGCTTGGGGGCTTCTCAAGAGACCCAGTACTTC
clone size: many; CDR3 length: 16; J gene: TRBJ1-5; V gene: TRBV3-1; D gene: -; CDR3 protein: CASSQGGTGSNQPQHF; CDR3 DNA: TGTGCCAGCAGCCAAGGAGGGACGGGTAGCAATCAGCCCCAGCATTTT
clone size: many; CDR3 length: 14; J gene: TRBJ2-1; V gene: TRBV7-2; D gene: TRBD2; CDR3 protein: CASSFWAGGNEQFF; CDR3 DNA: TGTGCCAGCAGCTTTTGGGCGGGGGGAAATGAGCAGTTCTTC
clone size: few; CDR3 length: 11; J gene: TRBJ2-3; V gene: TRBV7-9; D gene: -; CDR3 protein: CASAVKDTQYF; CDR3 DNA: TGTGCCAGCGCCGTTAAGGATACGCAGTATTTT
clone size: many; CDR3 length: 16; J gene: TRBJ1-2; V gene: TRBV4-3; D gene: -; CDR3 protein: CASSQDLGDFDYGYTF; CDR3 DNA: TGCGCCAGCAGCCAAGATCTGGGGGACTTTGACTATGGCTACACCTTC
clone size: many; CDR3 length: 15; J gene: TRBJ2-1; V gene: TRBV3-1; D gene: TRBD1; CDR3 protein: CASSRQGASYNEQFF; CDR3 DNA: TGTGCCAGCAGCCGACAGGGGGCGAGCTACAATGAGCAGTTCTTC
clone size: many; CDR3 length: 15; J gene: TRBJ1-1; V gene: TRBV12-3/TRBV12-4; D gene: TRBD1; CDR3 protein: CASSSQGAGNTEAFF; CDR3 DNA: TGTGCCAGCAGTTCGCAGGGGGCCGGGAACACTGAAGCTTTCTTT
clone size: few; CDR3 length: 16; J gene: TRBJ2-2; V gene: TRBV27; D gene: -; CDR3 protein: CASSSFLGPNTGELFF; CDR3 DNA: TGTGCCAGCAGTTCGTTCCTAGGACCGAACACCGGGGAGCTGTTTTTT
clone size: few; CDR3 length: 14; J gene: TRBJ1-5; V gene: TRBV6-5; D gene: -; CDR3 protein: CASSYSPANQPQHF; CDR3 DNA: TGTGCCAGCAGTTACAGCCCCGCCAATCAGCCCCAGCATTTT
clone size: few; CDR3 length: 12; J gene: TRBJ2-1; V gene: TRBV24-1; D gene: -; CDR3 protein: CATSDSTVEQFF; CDR3 DNA: TGTGCCACCAGTGATTCCACCGTTGAGCAGTTCTTC
clone size: -; CDR3 length: 13; J gene: TRBJ2-3; V gene: TRBV30; D gene: -; CDR3 protein: CAWSVRRADTQYF; CDR3 DNA: TGTGCCTGGAGTGTGCGCAGGGCAGATACGCAGTATTTT
clone size: -; CDR3 length: 13; J gene: TRBJ1-5; V gene: TRBV10-3; D gene: -; CDR3 protein: CVTRGGGNQPQHF; CDR3 DNA: TGTGTCACTAGAGGCGGGGGCAATCAGCCCCAGCATTTT
clone size: few; CDR3 length: 15; J gene: TRBJ1-6; V gene: TRBV10-3; D gene: -; CDR3 protein: CAISDRTKNNSPLHF; CDR3 DNA: TGTGCCATCAGTGATCGGACAAAAAATAATTCACCCCTCCACTTT
clone size: many; CDR3 length: 15; J gene: TRBJ1-2; V gene: TRBV18; D gene: TRBD1; CDR3 protein: CASSFDRGGIYGYTF; CDR3 DNA: TGTGCCAGCTCATTTGACAGGGGCGGAATCTATGGCTACACCTTC
clone size: many; CDR3 length: 14; J gene: TRBJ2-2; V gene: TRBV12-3/TRBV12-4; D gene: -; CDR3 protein: CASRPWWDTGELFF; CDR3 DNA: TGTGCCAGCAGGCCATGGTGGGACACCGGGGAGCTGTTTTTT
clone size: -; CDR3 length: 14; J gene: TRBJ2-3; V gene: TRBV5-1; D gene: TRBD2; CDR3 protein: CASLLAASTDTQYF; CDR3 DNA: TGCGCCAGCTTACTAGCGGCTAGCACAGATACGCAGTATTTT
clone size: -; CDR3 length: 14; J gene: TRBJ1-2; V gene: TRBV6-6; D gene: -; CDR3 protein: CASSPQKGSYGYTF; CDR3 DNA: TGTGCCAGCAGTCCCCAGAAGGGCAGCTATGGCTACACCTTC
clone size: few; CDR3 length: 12; J gene: TRBJ1-2; V gene: TRBV20-1; D gene: -; CDR3 protein: CSAFAFPYGYTF; CDR3 DNA: TGCAGTGCTTTTGCTTTTCCCTATGGCTACACCTTC
clone size: few; CDR3 length: 14; J gene: TRBJ2-7; V gene: TRBV7-9; D gene: TRBD1; CDR3 protein: CASSSDRASYEQYF; CDR3 DNA: TGTGCCAGCAGCTCGGACAGGGCCTCCTACGAGCAGTACTTC
clone size: few; CDR3 length: 14; J gene: TRBJ1-4; V gene: TRBV5-1; D gene: -; CDR3 protein: CASTTGTPSEKLFF; CDR3 DNA: TGCGCCAGCACGACCGGGACCCCGTCTGAAAAACTGTTTTTT
clone size: -; CDR3 length: 14; J gene: TRBJ1-1; V gene: TRBV7-6; D gene: -; CDR3 protein: CACSLEAENTEAFF; CDR3 DNA: TGTGCCTGCAGCTTAGAGGCAGAGAACACTGAAGCTTTCTTT
clone size: few; CDR3 length: 14; J gene: TRBJ2-3; V gene: TRBV15; D gene: -; CDR3 protein: CATSRARVRDTQYF; CDR3 DNA: TGTGCCACCAGCAGAGCTCGGGTTAGGGATACGCAGTATTTT
clone size: many; CDR3 length: 13; J gene: TRBJ1-1; V gene: TRBV15; D gene: -; CDR3 protein: CATSRDGPGWAFF; CDR3 DNA: TGTGCCACCAGCAGAGATGGTCCAGGGTGGGCTTTCTTT
clone size: many; CDR3 length: 14; J gene: TRBJ2-5; V gene: TRBV18; D gene: TRBD1; CDR3 protein: CASSSRGNKETQYF; CDR3 DNA: TGTGCCAGCTCATCCAGGGGGAACAAAGAGACCCAGTACTTC
clone size: -; CDR3 length: 12; J gene: TRBJ1-3; V gene: TRBV5-8; D gene: -; CDR3 protein: CASSWIGNTIYF; CDR3 DNA: TGTGCCAGCAGCTGGATCGGAAACACCATATATTTT
clone size: few; CDR3 length: 18; J gene: TRBJ2-1; V gene: TRBV4-1; D gene: TRBD2; CDR3 protein: CASSQEGTSGAAYNEQFF; CDR3 DNA: TGCGCCAGCAGCCAAGAAGGGACTAGCGGGGCCGCCTACAATGAGCAGTTCTTC
clone size: -; CDR3 length: 15; J gene: TRBJ2-1; V gene: TRBV20-1; D gene: TRBD1; CDR3 protein: CSARDRRQGYNEQFF; CDR3 DNA: TGCAGTGCTAGAGACCGGAGACAGGGGTACAATGAGCAGTTCTTC
clone size: many; CDR3 length: 15; J gene: TRBJ2-2; V gene: TRBV4-3; D gene: TRBD1; CDR3 protein: CASSQRGPDTGELFF; CDR3 DNA: TGCGCCAGCAGCCAGAGGGGGCCCGACACCGGGGAGCTGTTTTTT
clone size: many; CDR3 length: 15; J gene: TRBJ2-1; V gene: TRBV5-4; D gene: -; CDR3 protein: CASSLVAGAGNEQFF; CDR3 DNA: TGTGCCAGCAGCTTGGTGGCAGGGGCAGGCAATGAGCAGTTCTTC
clone size: few; CDR3 length: 14; J gene: TRBJ2-5; V gene: TRBV6-5; D gene: TRBD1; CDR3 protein: CASNDRGARETQYF; CDR3 DNA: TGTGCCAGCAACGACAGGGGGGCGAGGGAGACCCAGTACTTC
clone size: many; CDR3 length: 14; J gene: TRBJ2-3; V gene: TRBV7-2; D gene: TRBD2; CDR3 protein: CASSLGSGGNTQYF; CDR3 DNA: TGTGCCAGCAGCTTAGGTAGCGGGGGGAATACGCAGTATTTT